These 10 T cell receptor beta chains originate from one sample sequenced in a study of blood T cell repertoires in COVID-19. Assay: immunoSEQ multiplex PCR; the TCRdb copy retains only in-frame clones and omits some. The sample gives about 49,000 clones, over 90% of which show up once; 1% is in the top ten. The sequenced sample was peripheral blood. These receptors were taken from a man aged 55-75 years with COVID-19, enrolled during active disease.

The chain carries TRBV5-1 and TRBJ1-3, with a weak D call TRBD1 (6 bases). The CDR3 has 16 amino acids. Per germline, CDR1 SGHRS and CDR2 YFSETQ. Trimming pared 4 bases from V and 0 bases from J, leaving 14 bases between. The chain's CDR3 is CASSPSQGTSGNTIYF. The CDR3 DNA reads TGCGCCAGCAGCCCATCACAGGGAACCTCTGGAAACACCATATATTTT.

This clone has only one observation. This chain uses TRBV29-1 with TRBJ1-4, with 8 nucleotides matching TRBD1. This CDR3 has 13 amino acids. The J segment lost 7 bases and the V segment lost 4 bases, leaving 5 bases of the junction unmatched. The germline V gene has CDR1 SQVTM and CDR2 ANQGSEA. The CDR3 is CSVVDRGGEKLFF. The CDR3, as DNA: TGCAGCGTTGTCGACAGGGGAGGTGAAAAACTGTTTTTT.

The genes are TRBV6-1 and TRBJ1-6; D is unclear. V was shortened by 0 bases and J by 7 bases, with 13 bases between the two germline ends. This CDR3 region has 16 residues. CDR1 is MNHNS, CDR2 SASEGT, per germline. CDR3 loop: CASSEALGELNSPLHF. In DNA form, the CDR3 reads TGTGCCAGCAGTGAAGCGCTAGGCGAATTGAATTCACCCCTCCACTTT.

The V gene is TRBV5-1, the J gene TRBJ2-5; TRBD2 matches 10 bases. Trimming removed 0 bases from V and 2 bases from J; junction bases left unmatched: 7. There are 17 residues in the CDR3. Germline V gene lookup returns CDR1 SGHRS and CDR2 YFSETQ. The CDR3 nucleotides read TGCGCCAGCAGCTTGGGGCTAGCGGGGGATACGCAAGAGACCCAGTACTTC. Its protein product is CASSLGLAGDTQETQYF. Looking up the rest from reference TRBV5-1 and TRBJ2-5 gives the full variable domain: KAGVTQTPRYLIKTRGQQVTLSCSPISGHRSVSWYQQTPGQGLQFLFEYFSETQRNKGNFPGRFSGRQFSNSRSEMNVSTLELGDSALYLCASSLGLAGDTQETQYFGPGTRLLVL.

The chain couples TRBV7-2 to TRBJ1-5, with D maybe TRBD1 (5 bases). The CDR3 is made up of 16 amino acids. Germline values: CDR1 SGHTA, CDR2 FQGNSA. V lost 3 bases and J 4 bases, leaving 16 bases between the germline ends. The CDR3 DNA reads as TGTGCCAGCAGCTTTGTCTGGGGAAAGGGGAATCAGCCCCAGCATTTT. Translation gives CASSFVWGKGNQPQHF.

The V call is TRBV7-8, the J call TRBJ2-7, with TRBD2 matching over 9 bases. V gave up 5 bases and J gave up 2 bases; unmatched junction bases: 16. The CDR3 totals 18 residues. Germline CDR1 reads SGHVS; CDR2 reads FQNEAQ. The chain's CDR3 is CASSKAHLTSGNPYEQYF. The CDR3, as DNA: TGTGCCAGCAGCAAAGCCCACCTGACTAGCGGCAACCCCTACGAGCAGTACTTC. The variable domain in full, with the rest retrieved from reference TRBV7-8 and TRBJ2-7, is GAGVSQSPRYKVAKRGQDVALRCDPISGHVSLFWYQQALGQGPEFLTYFQNEAQLDKSGLPSDRFFAERPEGSVSTLKIQRTQQEDSAVYLCASSKAHLTSGNPYEQYFGPGTRLTVT.

The CDR3 loop reads CASSAGTDNYGYTF. CDR3 DNA sequence: TGTGCCAGCAGCGCCGGGACAGATAACTATGGCTACACCTTC. This chain links TRBV9 with TRBJ1-2; 7 bases map to TRBD1. Germline assignment: CDR1 SGDLS and CDR2 YYNGEE. This CDR3 is 14 amino acids long. J lost 1 base, V lost 3 bases, and 3 bases had no gene match.

The J gene is TRBJ2-7, the V gene TRBV5-8, with a weak D call TRBD1 (5 bases). The germline V gene has CDR1 SGHTS and CDR2 YDEGEE. This CDR3 is 15 amino acids long. V was trimmed by 4 bases and J by 1 base, leaving 15 bases between them. The CDR3: CASSPPTGRSYEQYF. The CDR3 DNA reads as TGTGCCAGCAGCCCGCCCACAGGCCGATCCTACGAGCAGTACTTC.

The chain employs TRBV5-6 and TRBJ2-7; TRBD2 agrees at 10 bases. The V gene end was trimmed by 0 bases and the J gene end by 5 bases; junction bases not matched to a gene: 5. Germline CDR1 and CDR2: SGHDT and YYEEEE. The CDR3 spans 15 residues. CDR3 nucleotide sequence: TGTGCCAGCAGCTTGGGTCTAGCGGGAGTCCACGAGCAGTACTTC. It encodes CASSLGLAGVHEQYF.

The chain links TRBV7-2 to TRBJ1-2; TRBD1 agrees at 9 bases. V lost 5 bases and J lost 3; bases outside the gene matches: 7. The CDR3 covers 15 residues. CDR1 and CDR2 from the germline V gene are SGHTA and FQGNSA. CDR3 residues: CASSPPGQGHYGYTF. CDR3 coding DNA: TGTGCCAGCAGCCCACCGGGACAGGGACACTATGGCTACACCTTC.